What follows are 24 T cell receptor beta chains derived from one specimen sequenced in a study of T-cell memory formation after mild COVID-19. Each CDR3 protein gets one entry after TCRdb re-called the 5' RACE reads with MiXCR. Of around 420,000 distinct CDR3 sequences listed, 20% to 25% are singletons. The sample taken for sequencing was PBMCs or a T cell subset sorted from them (not recorded which). The receptors were sampled from an adult woman who had mild COVID-19 (a few samples of this study predate the infection). Cell type and time point are not known.

The chain recombines TRBV28 with TRBJ2-5; TRBD1 matches at 10 bases. The CDR3 loop spans 16 amino acids. The trim removed 0 bases at V and 5 bases at J, leaving 6 bases unmatched. CDR1 MDHEN and CDR2 SYDVKM come from the germline V gene. CDR3 sequence: CASSLWGQGRGETQYF. In DNA form, the CDR3 reads TGTGCCAGCAGTTTATGGGGACAGGGGAGAGGCGAGACCCAGTACTTC.

The chain joins TRBV7-9 to TRBJ1-6; TRBD1 agrees at 7 bases. V was pared by 3 bases and J by 6 bases, with 14 bases of the junction left unmatched. CDR3 length equals 18 residues. Per germline, CDR1 SEHNR and CDR2 FQNEAQ (reference sequence). The DNA for the CDR3 is TGTGCCAGCAGCTTTTGGCAACTACCGGGACAGACTAATTCACCCCTCCACTTT. Protein: CASSFWQLPGQTNSPLHF.

This clonotype showed up just a few times. The genes are TRBV5-1 and TRBJ2-5; 10 nucleotides align to TRBD2. CDR1 and CDR2 (germline): SGHRS, YFSETQ. Trimming removed 3 bases from V and 1 base from J; junction bases left unmatched: 3. This CDR3 region has 15 residues. CDR3 in amino acids: CASSSLAGTQETQYF. The CDR3 DNA is TGCGCCAGCAGCTCACTAGCGGGGACCCAAGAGACCCAGTACTTC.

The table lists this clonotype with a few counts. The J gene is TRBJ1-6, the V gene TRBV20-1; D is perhaps TRBD1 (5 bases). V lost 1 base, J lost 1 base, and 11 bases lay in between. The CDR3 is 16 amino acids. The germline V gene has CDR1 DFQATT and CDR2 SNEGSKA (reference sequence). The CDR3 coding sequence is TGCAGTGCTAGAGCCGAAGGGACTTCCTATAATTCACCCCTCCACTTT. Its protein product is CSARAEGTSYNSPLHF.

The chain links TRBV6-2 or TRBV6-3 to TRBJ2-7; perhaps TRBD1 as D (6 bases). Germline V CDR1 and CDR2: MNHEY, SVGEGT. This CDR3 is 12 amino acids long. Trimming cost V 6 bases and J 4 bases, with 10 bases left between them. The CDR3 sequence: CASRRGQYEQYF. CDR3 coding DNA: TGTGCCAGCAGAAGAGGACAGTACGAGCAGTACTTC.

This chain uses TRBV7-9 with TRBJ1-1; D may be TRBD1 (5 bases). V lost 2 bases and J lost 3, with 10 bases in between. Germline-derived CDR1 and CDR2 are SEHNR and FQNEAQ (reference sequence). CDR3 length equals 14 residues. This chain's CDR3 is CASSLSLGDTEAFF. The CDR3 bases are TGTGCCAGCAGCTTATCCCTAGGGGACACTGAAGCTTTCTTT.

Here the CDR3 reads CAISLGTGGTGELFF. CDR3 nucleotide sequence: TGTGCCATCAGTCTGGGGACAGGGGGAACCGGGGAGCTGTTTTTT. The chain is built from TRBV10-3 and TRBJ2-2, with 11 bases lining up with TRBD1. CDR1 and CDR2 from the germline V gene are ENHRY and SYGVKD. The CDR3 extends over 15 amino acids. Trimming took 5 bases from V and 5 from J; bases not matched to a gene: 4.

The genes are TRBV29-1 and TRBJ2-2; no clear D. Trimming stripped 0 bases from V and 2 bases from J, with 4 bases between. The CDR3 totals 13 residues. Germline assignment: CDR1 SQVTM and CDR2 ANQGSEA. CDR3 bases: TGCAGCGTTGAAGAGGCTAACACCGGGGAGCTGTTTTTT. It yields the protein CSVEEANTGELFF.

J is TRBJ2-4 and V is TRBV19; D might be TRBD1 (5 bases). The V end was cut by 2 bases, the J end by 4 bases, with 6 bases between. The CDR3 extends over 13 amino acids. Germline loops: CDR1 LNHDA, CDR2 SQIVND (reference sequence). Written as DNA, the CDR3 is TGTGCCAGTAGTATACAGGGAAAAAACATTCAGTACTTC. It yields the protein CASSIQGKNIQYF.

This clonotype was seen only a few times. This chain links TRBV12-3 or TRBV12-4 with TRBJ1-2, with D perhaps TRBD1 (5 bases). The germline V and J ends were trimmed by 0 bases and 7 bases, with 12 bases remaining between them. The CDR3 length is 14 residues. CDR3 amino acids: CASSLAWQGGGYTF. In DNA form, the CDR3 reads TGTGCCAGCAGTTTAGCGTGGCAGGGCGGTGGCTACACCTTC.

The table lists this clonotype with a few counts. The rearrangement links TRBV7-3 to TRBJ2-6; possible D gene TRBD2, 6 bases. Per the germline V gene, CDR1 is SGHTA and CDR2 is FQGTGA. With 5 bases removed from V and 0 bases from J, the gap between germline ends came to 14 bases. The CDR3 sequence is 17 residues long. CDR3 bases: TGTGCCAGCAGCCCGAACCCGGGGGACTCTGGGGCCAACGTCCTGACTTTC. It encodes CASSPNPGDSGANVLTF.

This chain links TRBV7-9 with TRBJ2-7; 9 positions agree with TRBD1. The CDR3 is 15 amino acids. Germline V lookup: CDR1 SEHNR, CDR2 FQNEAQ (reference sequence). V shed 5 bases, J shed 5 bases, and the junction held 10 bases outside the gene matches. The CDR3 loop reads CASSHFGTGLHEQYF. CDR3 sequence (DNA): TGTGCCAGCAGCCACTTTGGGACAGGGCTCCACGAGCAGTACTTC.

The chain links TRBV5-1 to TRBJ2-1; 14 nucleotides line up with TRBD2. Unmatched junction bases numbered 7, after V lost 4 bases and J lost 1 base. Germline V gene sequence: CDR1 SGHRS, CDR2 YFSETQ. This CDR3 is built from 18 residues. In nucleotides, the CDR3 is TGCGCCAGCAGCCCCGGACTAGCGGGGGGTAGGTCCTACAATGAGCAGTTCTTC. Translated: CASSPGLAGGRSYNEQFF. The full variable domain, completed using reference TRBV5-1 and TRBJ2-1, is KAGVTQTPRYLIKTRGQQVTLSCSPISGHRSVSWYQQTPGQGLQFLFEYFSETQRNKGNFPGRFSGRQFSNSRSEMNVSTLELGDSALYLCASSPGLAGGRSYNEQFFGPGTRLTVL.

J is TRBJ1-2 and V is TRBV20-1, with D unresolved. This CDR3 comprises 14 residues. The germline V and J ends were trimmed by 0 bases and 8 bases, with 16 bases remaining between them. The germline V gene has CDR1 DFQATT and CDR2 SNEGSKA (reference sequence). In DNA, the CDR3 is TGCAGTGCTAGAGATGAATGGTATGATAAGGGCTACACCTTC. This codes for CSARDEWYDKGYTF.

The CDR3 is CASSPPGGDYEQYF. CDR3 coding DNA: TGTGCCAGCAGCCCACCCGGGGGAGACTACGAGCAGTACTTC. The chain is built from TRBV7-2 and TRBJ2-7, with D perhaps matching TRBD2 (6 bases). Germline values: CDR1 SGHTA, CDR2 FQGNSA. The CDR3 is 14 amino acids. V lost 5 bases and J lost 3, with 14 bases in between.

V is TRBV7-9 and J is TRBJ2-7; perhaps D is TRBD1 or TRBD2 (5 bases each). V dropped 4 bases and J dropped 3 bases, with 16 bases sitting between them. Germline values: CDR1 SEHNR, CDR2 FQNEAQ (reference sequence). This CDR3 contains 15 residues. Written as DNA, the CDR3 is TGTGCCAGCAGCTACCCCCCGGCAGGGAGCTACGAGCAGTACTTC. This gives the protein CASSYPPAGSYEQYF.

There are a few counts of this clonotype. This sequence joins TRBV7-9 and TRBJ1-1; 8 bases match TRBD1. The CDR3 covers 15 residues. CDR1 SEHNR and CDR2 FQNEAQ come from the germline V gene (reference sequence). With 5 bases clipped from V and 6 bases from J, the junction kept 11 bases outside the gene matches. The CDR3 spells CASSPQTGVRAEAFF. The CDR3 DNA reads as TGTGCCAGCAGCCCACAGACAGGGGTTCGGGCTGAAGCTTTCTTT.

The V gene is TRBV18, the J gene TRBJ2-3; TRBD2 matches 13 bases. This CDR3 has 16 residues. From germline, CDR1 is KGHSH and CDR2 LQKENI. V lost 3 bases and J lost 5; bases outside the gene matches: 5. The DNA for the CDR3 is TGTGCCAGCTCACCCGACAGACTAGCGGGAGGAGATACGCAGTATTTT. This encodes CASSPDRLAGGDTQYF.

This clonotype has a handful of counts. This chain connects TRBV7-9 to TRBJ2-7, with no clear D. The CDR3 loop spans 13 amino acids. V was clipped by 5 bases and J by 3 bases, with 11 bases between them. Germline V gene data show CDR1 as SEHNR and CDR2 as FQNEAQ (reference sequence). The CDR3 sequence: CASSIAPDYEQYF. CDR3 nucleotide sequence: TGTGCCAGCAGCATCGCTCCGGACTACGAGCAGTACTTC.

This clonotype was counted between two and nine times. The CDR3 loop is CASSPHGQRTDTQYF. The CDR3 region has the DNA TGTGCCAGCAGCCCACATGGGCAGCGCACAGATACGCAGTATTTT. This chain uses TRBV7-8 with TRBJ2-3; D not resolved. The germline CDR1 and CDR2 sequences are SGHVS and FQNEAQ. Trimming cost V 5 bases and J 1 base, with 13 bases left between them. The CDR3 is 15 amino acids.

This clonotype appeared a few times. The rearrangement uses TRBV7-9 and TRBJ2-6; D uncertain. V dropped 3 bases and J dropped 5 bases, with 11 bases sitting between them. The CDR3 covers 15 residues. CDR1 is SEHNR and CDR2 is FQNEAQ in the germline V gene (reference sequence). The CDR3 DNA sequence: TGTGCCAGCAGCTTCACCGCACTCAGGGCCAACGTCCTGACTTTC. It codes for CASSFTALRANVLTF.

The chain couples TRBV4-3 to TRBJ2-5; D may match TRBD1 or TRBD2 (6 bases each). The CDR3 loop spans 16 amino acids. V lost 0 bases to trimming and J lost 4 bases, with 15 bases between them. Germline V gene sequence: CDR1 LGHNA, CDR2 YSLEER. The CDR3 region has the DNA TGCGCCAGCAGCCAAGATCGGGCCGGGGGCCGAGAGACCCAGTACTTC. This translates into CASSQDRAGGRETQYF.

This clonotype was recorded a few times. CDR3 amino acids: CASRMDRGAPNTEAFF. The CDR3 nucleotides are TGTGCCAGCAGGATGGACAGGGGGGCCCCGAACACTGAAGCTTTCTTT. V usage is TRBV6-1 and J usage is TRBJ1-1, with TRBD1 matching over 10 bases. V dropped 6 bases and J dropped 1; count of bases not matched to a gene: 8. The length of the CDR3 is 16 residues. Germline loops: CDR1 MNHNS, CDR2 SASEGT.

In this sample, this clonotype turned up a few times. J is TRBJ1-5 and V is TRBV12-3 or TRBV12-4; D unresolved. The CDR3 sequence is 16 residues long. Deletions cut 5 bases from V and 0 bases from J, with 14 bases between. The CDR3 nucleotides are TGTGCCAGCAGTCTTGTCTTGGTGGGTAGCAATCAGCCCCAGCATTTT. It translates to CASSLVLVGSNQPQHF.